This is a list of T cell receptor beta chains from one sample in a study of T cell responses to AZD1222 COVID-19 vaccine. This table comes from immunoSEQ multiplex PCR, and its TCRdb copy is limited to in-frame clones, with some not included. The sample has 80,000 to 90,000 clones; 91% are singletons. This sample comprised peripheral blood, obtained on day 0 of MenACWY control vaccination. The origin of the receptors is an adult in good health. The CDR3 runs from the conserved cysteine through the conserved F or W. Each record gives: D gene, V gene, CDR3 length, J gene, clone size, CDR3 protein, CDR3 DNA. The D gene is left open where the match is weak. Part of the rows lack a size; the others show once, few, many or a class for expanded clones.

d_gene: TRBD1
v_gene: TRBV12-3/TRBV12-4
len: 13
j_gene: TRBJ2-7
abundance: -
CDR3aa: CASSRDSTYEQYF
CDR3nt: TGTGCCAGCAGCCGGGACAGCACCTACGAGCAGTACTTC

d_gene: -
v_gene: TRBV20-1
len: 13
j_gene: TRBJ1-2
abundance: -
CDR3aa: CSASGGKGGGYTF
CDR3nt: TGCAGTGCTAGTGGCGGAAAAGGGGGTGGCTACACCTTC

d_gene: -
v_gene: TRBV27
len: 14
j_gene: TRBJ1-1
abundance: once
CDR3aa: CASSQDRVNTEAFF
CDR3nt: TGTGCCAGCAGCCAAGACAGAGTGAACACTGAAGCTTTCTTT

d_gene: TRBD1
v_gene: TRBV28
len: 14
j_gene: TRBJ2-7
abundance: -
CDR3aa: CASSGQGALVEQYF
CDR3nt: TGTGCCAGCAGTGGACAGGGGGCGCTGGTCGAGCAGTACTTC

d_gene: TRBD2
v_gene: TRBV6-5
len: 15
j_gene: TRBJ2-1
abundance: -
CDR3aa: CASSLAGGPYNEQFF
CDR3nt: TGTGCCAGCAGCTTAGCGGGGGGGCCCTACAATGAGCAGTTCTTC

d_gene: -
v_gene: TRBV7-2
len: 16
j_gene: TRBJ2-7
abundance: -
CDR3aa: CASSPQGLTSPGEQYF
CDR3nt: TGTGCCAGCAGCCCTCAGGGCCTAACCTCCCCTGGCGAGCAGTACTTC

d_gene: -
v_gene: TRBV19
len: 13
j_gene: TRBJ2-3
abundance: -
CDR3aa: CATRGLEADTQYF
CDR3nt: TGTGCCACTCGGGGGCTCGAGGCAGATACGCAGTATTTT

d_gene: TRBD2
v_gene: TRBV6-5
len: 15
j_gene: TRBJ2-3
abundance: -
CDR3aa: CASSTGGPNTDTQYF
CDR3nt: TGTGCCAGCAGTACGGGAGGGCCGAACACAGATACGCAGTATTTT

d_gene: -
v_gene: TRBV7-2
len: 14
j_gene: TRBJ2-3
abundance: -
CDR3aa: CASSLGTATDTQYF
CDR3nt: TGTGCCAGCAGCTTAGGGACAGCTACAGATACGCAGTATTTT

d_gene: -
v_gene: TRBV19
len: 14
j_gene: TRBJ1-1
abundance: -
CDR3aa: CASSTYQQNTEAFF
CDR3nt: TGTGCCAGTAGTACCTATCAGCAGAACACTGAAGCTTTCTTT

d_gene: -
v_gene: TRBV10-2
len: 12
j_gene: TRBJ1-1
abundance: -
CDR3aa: CASSVSDTEAFF
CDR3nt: TGCGCCAGCAGTGTGTCGGACACTGAAGCTTTCTTT

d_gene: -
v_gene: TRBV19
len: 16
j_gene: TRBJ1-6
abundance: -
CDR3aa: CASSSGRATRNSPLHF
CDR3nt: TGTGCCAGTAGTAGTGGCAGAGCGACGAGGAATTCACCCCTCCACTTT

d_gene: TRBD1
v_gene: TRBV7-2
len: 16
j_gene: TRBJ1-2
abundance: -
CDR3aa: CASSLVPGTGDYGYTF
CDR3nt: TGTGCCAGCAGCTTAGTCCCCGGGACAGGGGACTATGGCTACACCTTC

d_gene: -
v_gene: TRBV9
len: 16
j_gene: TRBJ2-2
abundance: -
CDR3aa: CASSPSGTANTGELFF
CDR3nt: TGTGCCAGCAGCCCTTCCGGGACCGCGAACACCGGGGAGCTGTTTTTT

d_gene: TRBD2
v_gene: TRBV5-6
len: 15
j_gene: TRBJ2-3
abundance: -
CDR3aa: CASSKLAGGPYTQYF
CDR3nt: TGTGCCAGCAGCAAGTTGGCGGGAGGGCCCTATACGCAGTATTTT

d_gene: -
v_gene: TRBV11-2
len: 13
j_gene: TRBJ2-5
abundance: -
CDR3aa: CASSPGDWGTQYF
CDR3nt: TGTGCCAGCTCTCCGGGGGATTGGGGGACCCAGTACTTC

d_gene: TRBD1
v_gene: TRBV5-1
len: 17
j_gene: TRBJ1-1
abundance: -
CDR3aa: CASSSDRGLAMNTEAFF
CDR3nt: TGCGCCAGCAGCTCAGACAGGGGGCTTGCCATGAACACTGAAGCTTTCTTT

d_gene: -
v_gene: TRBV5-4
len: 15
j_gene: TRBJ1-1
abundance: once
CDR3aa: CASSFDERGNTEAFF
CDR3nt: TGTGCCAGCAGCTTCGACGAAAGGGGTAACACTGAAGCTTTCTTT